The present T cell receptor (beta chain) was sequenced within a study of blood T cells in healthy people across ages. This clonotype has only a few counts. Antigen: not known. The CDR3 runs to 13 residues. Germline V gene sequence: CDR1 SQVTM, CDR2 ANQGSEA. With 5 bases clipped from V and 7 bases from J, the junction kept 11 bases outside the gene matches. A sample-barcoded 5' primer and a J-beta primer mix were used in a second PCR of about 7 to 11 cycles. A single record per CDR3 protein comes from TCRdb applying MiXCR to the 5' RACE reads. This table holds approximately 800,000 distinct CDR3 sequences, 20% to 30% found once. Study results and caveats: Percentage of naive T cells showed a strong correlation with TCR beta diversity.

These data also featured in a second study, about T cells of mothers and their children.

The clonotype was recovered from a boy under 18 in good health. The rearrangement joins TRBV29-1 to TRBJ2-7, with 7 bases fitting TRBD1. Source material: blood. The CDR3 sequence is CSVSNGQDKEQYF. Written as DNA, the CDR3 is TGCAGCGTTTCGAACGGACAGGACAAAGAGCAGTACTTC.